These 11 T cell receptor beta chains were all obtained from the same sample, sequenced in a study of T cell responses to AZD1222 COVID-19 vaccine. The data were produced by immunoSEQ multiplex PCR, yet TCRdb's version contains in-frame clones alone and is incomplete. Of some 120,000 clones listed, approximately 90% are singletons. Specimen: peripheral blood, collected on day 0 of AZD1222 vaccination. The receptor source for this set is an adult in good health.

This clone has only one observation. This sequence joins TRBV19 and TRBJ1-5; D remains ambiguous. Looked up from germline, CDR1 is LNHDA and CDR2 is SQIVND (reference sequence). This CDR3 is built from 15 residues. The germline V and J ends were trimmed by 3 bases and 0 bases, with 9 bases remaining between them. CDR3 sequence (DNA): TGTGCCAGTAGTATGGGCAGAAGTAGCAATCAGCCCCAGCATTTT. Translation gives CASSMGRSSNQPQHF.

The V call is TRBV28, the J call TRBJ1-6; the D is unclear. This CDR3 is 12 amino acids long. Germline V lookup: CDR1 MDHEN, CDR2 SYDVKM. V dropped 3 bases and J dropped 5 bases, with 2 bases sitting between them. The CDR3 reads CASSLNNSPLHF. The CDR3 DNA sequence: TGTGCCAGCAGTTTGAATAATTCACCCCTCCACTTT.

The chain links TRBV29-1 to TRBJ2-1; possible D gene TRBD2, 6 bases. V shed 4 bases and J shed 2 bases, with 24 bases lying between them. Germline CDR1 is SQVTM and CDR2 is ANQGSEA. The CDR3 loop spans 18 amino acids. In DNA form, the CDR3 reads TGCAGCGTTGTCGGGGCTAGCGATTATCCGGTGACCTACAATGAGCAGTTCTTC. Protein sequence: CSVVGASDYPVTYNEQFF.

The V call is TRBV5-1, the J call TRBJ2-7; TRBD1 matches at 8 bases. The CDR3 covers 15 residues. V lost 0 bases and J lost 3; bases outside the gene matches: 5. The germline V gene has CDR1 SGHRS and CDR2 YFSETQ. This CDR3 is CASSLAAGGNYEQYF. The CDR3 nucleotides read TGCGCCAGCAGCTTGGCGGCAGGGGGCAACTACGAGCAGTACTTC.

The chain is built from TRBV7-9 and TRBJ2-7; possible D gene TRBD2, 5 bases. Germline loops: CDR1 SEHNR, CDR2 FQNEAQ (reference sequence). Trimming pared 5 bases from V and 1 base from J, leaving 12 bases between. The CDR3 runs 14 residues. The CDR3, as DNA: TGTGCCAGCAGCGTGACCGGGATGTCCTACGAGCAGTACTTC. Translated, it gives CASSVTGMSYEQYF. The complete variable domain, with remaining parts taken from reference TRBV7-9 and TRBJ2-7, reads DTGVSQNPRHKITKRGQNVTFRCDPISEHNRLYWYRQTLGQGPEFLTYFQNEAQLEKSRLLSDRFSAERPKGSFSTLEIQRTEQGDSAMYLCASSVTGMSYEQYFGPGTRLTVT.

The chain uses TRBV4-1 and TRBJ1-2; D gene uncertain. The V end was cut by 0 bases, the J end by 5 bases, with 13 bases between. CDR3 size: 15 residues. The germline V gene has CDR1 MGHRA and CDR2 YSYEKL. In nucleotides, the CDR3 is TGCGCCAGCAGCCAAGATCCGGGGATTAGTTATGGCTACACCTTC. It is translated as CASSQDPGISYGYTF.

The chain uses TRBV6-5 and TRBJ2-1; 10 nucleotides match TRBD2. This CDR3 contains 14 residues. The trim removed 5 bases at V and 8 bases at J, leaving 6 bases unmatched. Germline V CDR1 and CDR2: MNHEY, SVGAGI. CDR3 protein: CASSTSGAYDEQFF. For the CDR3, the DNA is TGTGCCAGCAGTACTAGCGGGGCTTACGATGAGCAGTTCTTC.

The chain has TRBV9 and TRBJ2-5; no reliable D call. CDR3 length equals 14 residues. Trimming shortened V by 2 bases and J by 2 bases, and 10 bases separated the two germline ends. Germline CDR1 is SGDLS and CDR2 is YYNGEE. The CDR3 DNA sequence: TGTGCCAGCAGCGTGAGATCGACTCAAGAGACCCAGTACTTC. It is translated as CASSVRSTQETQYF.

The J gene is TRBJ2-3, the V gene TRBV3-1 (or the pseudogene TRBV3-2); 7 bases agree with TRBD2. The germline gives CDR1 LGHDT, CDR2 YNNKEL (reference sequence). The CDR3 is 16 amino acids. J gave up 1 base and V 4 bases, and 8 bases lay outside the gene matches. The CDR3 nucleotides read TGTGCCAGCAGCCTACATGGCCGGGGGGGCACAGATACGCAGTATTTT. Translation gives CASSLHGRGGTDTQYF.

V and J are TRBV28 and TRBJ2-1; 12 nucleotides agree with TRBD2. Germline lookup yields CDR1 MDHEN and CDR2 SYDVKM. Unmatched junction bases numbered 2, after V lost 4 bases and J lost 4 bases. The CDR3 is made up of 15 amino acids. DNA of the CDR3: TGTGCCAGCAGTTCGACTAGCGGGGGATACAATGAGCAGTTCTTC. Protein sequence: CASSSTSGGYNEQFF. Filled out from reference TRBV28 and TRBJ2-1, the complete variable domain reads DVKVTQSSRYLVKRTGEKVFLECVQDMDHENMFWYRQDPGLGLRLIYFSYDVKMKEKGDIPEGYSVSREKKERFSLILESASTNQTSMYLCASSSTSGGYNEQFFGPGTRLTVL.

In its sample, this clone was seen once. The chain uses TRBV28 and TRBJ1-3; D gene ambiguous. V lost 2 bases and J 7 bases, leaving 3 bases between the germline ends. Germline-derived CDR1 and CDR2 are MDHEN and SYDVKM. This CDR3 is 11 amino acids long. CDR3 DNA sequence: TGTGCCAGCAGTTTAGGTAACACCATATATTTT. Protein sequence: CASSLGNTIYF.